The TCR beta chain described here comes from a study of T-cell memory formation after mild COVID-19 (dated by TCRdb to about 2021). Context from the whole study: TCR sequence clusters from the two donors were largely donor specific. In a couple of donors, T-cell clones that expanded and contracted after mild COVID-19 were followed by sequencing TCRalpha and TCRbeta repertoires longitudinally. Two young, previously healthy adult volunteers, one female and one male, were included in the cohort.

Sequencing relied on an Illumina NovaSeq 6000. Using 5'RACE with constant-segment primers, TCRalpha and TCRbeta cDNA libraries were constructed, with sample barcodes and unique molecular identifiers added in the process. Trizol reagent was used to extract RNA from every sample. Libraries were amplified in two PCR steps, with a second sample barcode and Illumina TruSeq adapters added in the second step. The libraries were sequenced on an Illumina NovaSeq using 2 x 150 bp paired-end reads. The paper's data handling went like this. Reads were demultiplexed and collapsed into UMI-guided consensus sequences with migec v1.2.7. Using mixcr v2.1.11, the UMI consensuses were aligned to TRA and TRB V and J templates and assembled into clonotypes. Expanded or contracted clonotypes were those called significant by both edgeR and NoisET, with noise models trained on biological replicates. For edgeR calls, the cutoffs were a false discovery rate-adjusted p below 0.01 and a log2 fold-change threshold of 1. As an exploratory analysis of dynamics, max-normalized trajectories of the 1000 most abundant clonotypes were examined by PCA with hierarchical clustering. The CD4 or CD8 phenotype of responding clones was assigned using the separately sequenced CD4+ and CD8+ repertoires. Starting from the raw public reads, TCRdb applied fastp trimming at Q25, assembled clones with MiXCR and retained in-frame beta chains. Identical CDR3 proteins give one entry, which carries the most common genes and DNA. TCRdb, rather than the study authors, made the V and J calls. A total of roughly 350,000 distinct CDR3 sequences appear in this sample, around 15% of them only once. The ten biggest clones cover about 24% of the sample.

Overall results and qualifications from the work: Contracting CD4+ clones turned up mainly in the CM and EM memory subsets, whereas EMRA was where CD8+ clones were enriched. Clones that contracted from day 15 to 85 showed balanced CD4/CD8 phenotypes, whereas a second wave of clones that expanded from day 15 to 37 leaned towards CD4+. The study covered only a couple of mild cases, and larger cohorts including severe cases with pre-infection samples were considered necessary. Whether the second-wave clones peaking on day 37 were SARS-CoV-2 specific was not confirmed. Some responding clones were detected in pre-infection memory, suggesting pre-existing cross-reactive memory T cells joined the SARS-CoV-2 response.

Ficoll-Paque density gradient centrifugation was used to isolate PBMCs. This clonotype was observed a few times. Its antigen remains undetermined. Within one base of it there is no much larger clone, and no base qualities were kept. The material sequenced was PBMCs or a T cell subset sorted from them (not recorded which). The source is a man aged 18 to 35 who had mild COVID-19 (a few samples of this study predate the infection). The sample titles of this study are shuffled in the database, so cell type and time point are left out; the donor was told from shared clones.

Read as DNA, the sequence is TGTGCCAGCAGCCCAGGGGTAGCTGAAAAACTGTTTTTT. This encodes CASSPGVAEKLFF. The chain employs TRBV7-2 and TRBJ1-4, and possibly TRBD1, on 6 matching bases. Deletion took 5 bases off V and 7 bases off J, with a span of 11 bases between the germline ends. The germline V gene provides CDR1 SGHTA and CDR2 FQGNSA. The CDR3 covers 13 residues, taking in both the cysteine and the phenylalanine. Just the 39-base CDR3 DNA is kept, in frame starting at base 1.